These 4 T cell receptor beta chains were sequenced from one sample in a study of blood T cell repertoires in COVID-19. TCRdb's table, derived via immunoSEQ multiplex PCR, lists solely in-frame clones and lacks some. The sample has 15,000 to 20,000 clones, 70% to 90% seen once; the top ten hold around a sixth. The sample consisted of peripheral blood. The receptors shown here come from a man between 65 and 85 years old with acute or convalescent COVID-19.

The CDR3 protein is CASSVGGEQSRYWSKNIQYF. Here the CDR3 DNA reads TGTGCCAGCAGTGTAGGGGGGGAACAGAGTAGATACTGGTCCAAAAACATTCAGTACTTC. V usage is TRBV6-1 and J usage is TRBJ2-4; D is possibly TRBD2 (7 bases). CDR3 length equals 20 residues. Trimming left V 4 bases short and J 2 bases short, with 27 bases between. The V gene's germline CDR1 is MNHNS and CDR2 SASEGT.

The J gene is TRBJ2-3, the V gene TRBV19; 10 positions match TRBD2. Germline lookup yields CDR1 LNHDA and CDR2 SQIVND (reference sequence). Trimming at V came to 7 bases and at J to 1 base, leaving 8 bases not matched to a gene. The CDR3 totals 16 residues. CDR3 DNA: TGTGCCAGTACCGGGGACGGGACTAGCGGCACAGATACGCAGTATTTT. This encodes CASTGDGTSGTDTQYF.

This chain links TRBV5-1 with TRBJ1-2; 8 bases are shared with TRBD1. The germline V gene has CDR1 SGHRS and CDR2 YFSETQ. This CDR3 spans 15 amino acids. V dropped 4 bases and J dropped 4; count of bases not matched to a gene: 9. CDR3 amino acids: CASSTRQGKGYGYTF. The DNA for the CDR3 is TGCGCCAGCAGCACCCGACAGGGGAAGGGCTATGGCTACACCTTC.

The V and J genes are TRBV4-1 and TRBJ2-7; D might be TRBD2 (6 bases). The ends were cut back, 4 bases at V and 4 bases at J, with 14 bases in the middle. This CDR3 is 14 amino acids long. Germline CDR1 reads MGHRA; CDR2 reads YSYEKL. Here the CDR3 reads CASSPPGLPYEQYF. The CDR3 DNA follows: TGCGCCAGCAGCCCTCCGGGACTTCCATACGAGCAGTACTTC.